The source of this TCR beta chain is a study of radiotherapy plus CTLA-4 blockade in lung cancer. For the study at large: Objective responses occurred in roughly 20% of patients; over 25% had disease control.

Study-wide results and limits: In blood, tumor-derived TCR clones expanded after radiotherapy plus ipilimumab.

This clone was recorded a few times. Its cognate antigen is unknown. Participants had chemo-refractory metastatic non-small-cell lung cancer and were treated with focal radiation plus ipilimumab CTLA-4 blockade. The protocol was immunoSEQ multiplex PCR, while the TCRdb copy is restricted to in-frame clones and leaves out a portion. The data contain tens of thousands of clones, more than 60% of them seen just once; the ten biggest clones take up around 20%. Germline CDR1 and CDR2: SGHKS and YYEKEE (reference sequence). The CDR3 runs to 15 residues. Trimming removed 0 bases from V and 2 bases from J; junction bases left unmatched: 5.

The TCR originated in a human donor with non-small cell lung cancer who had a partial response to radiotherapy plus ipilimumab. This chain uses TRBV5-5 with TRBJ2-7, with 7 bases that match TRBD1. Sample: peripheral blood, taken from a patient treated with radiotherapy plus ipilimumab. This CDR3 is CASSLAGTETYEQYF. CDR3 bases: TGTGCCAGCAGCTTGGCCGGGACAGAGACCTACGAGCAGTACTTC.